Sequencing of this TCR beta chain was carried out in a study of blood T cells in healthy people across ages. Looking at the study overall: The template switching approach captured approximately one barcoded beta molecule for every two T cells. Findings and caveats of the study: Comparison with aged donors showed that long-lived donors had more naive CD4+ cells and higher diversity.

This clonotype has more than one count but fewer than ten. What it binds is not known. A sample-barcoded 5' primer and a J-beta primer mix were used in a second PCR of roughly 6 to 11 cycles. TCRdb recomputed calls from the 5' RACE reads with MiXCR, one row per CDR3 protein. The table records approximately 880,000 distinct CDR3 sequences, roughly 52% of them present only once. The CDR3 contains 14 residues. V gave up 1 base and J gave up 6 bases, with 10 bases separating them. The germline V gene has CDR1 LGHDT and CDR2 YNNKEL (reference sequence). Each sample yielded at least 6 micrograms of PBMC total RNA.

Source material: blood. V usage is TRBV3-1 and J usage is TRBJ2-1; D ambiguous. This clonotype originated in a man aged 30 to 45 in good health. Here the CDR3 reads CASSQGPQSNEQFF. The CDR3 DNA is TGTGCCAGCAGCCAAGGCCCACAGAGCAATGAGCAGTTCTTC.